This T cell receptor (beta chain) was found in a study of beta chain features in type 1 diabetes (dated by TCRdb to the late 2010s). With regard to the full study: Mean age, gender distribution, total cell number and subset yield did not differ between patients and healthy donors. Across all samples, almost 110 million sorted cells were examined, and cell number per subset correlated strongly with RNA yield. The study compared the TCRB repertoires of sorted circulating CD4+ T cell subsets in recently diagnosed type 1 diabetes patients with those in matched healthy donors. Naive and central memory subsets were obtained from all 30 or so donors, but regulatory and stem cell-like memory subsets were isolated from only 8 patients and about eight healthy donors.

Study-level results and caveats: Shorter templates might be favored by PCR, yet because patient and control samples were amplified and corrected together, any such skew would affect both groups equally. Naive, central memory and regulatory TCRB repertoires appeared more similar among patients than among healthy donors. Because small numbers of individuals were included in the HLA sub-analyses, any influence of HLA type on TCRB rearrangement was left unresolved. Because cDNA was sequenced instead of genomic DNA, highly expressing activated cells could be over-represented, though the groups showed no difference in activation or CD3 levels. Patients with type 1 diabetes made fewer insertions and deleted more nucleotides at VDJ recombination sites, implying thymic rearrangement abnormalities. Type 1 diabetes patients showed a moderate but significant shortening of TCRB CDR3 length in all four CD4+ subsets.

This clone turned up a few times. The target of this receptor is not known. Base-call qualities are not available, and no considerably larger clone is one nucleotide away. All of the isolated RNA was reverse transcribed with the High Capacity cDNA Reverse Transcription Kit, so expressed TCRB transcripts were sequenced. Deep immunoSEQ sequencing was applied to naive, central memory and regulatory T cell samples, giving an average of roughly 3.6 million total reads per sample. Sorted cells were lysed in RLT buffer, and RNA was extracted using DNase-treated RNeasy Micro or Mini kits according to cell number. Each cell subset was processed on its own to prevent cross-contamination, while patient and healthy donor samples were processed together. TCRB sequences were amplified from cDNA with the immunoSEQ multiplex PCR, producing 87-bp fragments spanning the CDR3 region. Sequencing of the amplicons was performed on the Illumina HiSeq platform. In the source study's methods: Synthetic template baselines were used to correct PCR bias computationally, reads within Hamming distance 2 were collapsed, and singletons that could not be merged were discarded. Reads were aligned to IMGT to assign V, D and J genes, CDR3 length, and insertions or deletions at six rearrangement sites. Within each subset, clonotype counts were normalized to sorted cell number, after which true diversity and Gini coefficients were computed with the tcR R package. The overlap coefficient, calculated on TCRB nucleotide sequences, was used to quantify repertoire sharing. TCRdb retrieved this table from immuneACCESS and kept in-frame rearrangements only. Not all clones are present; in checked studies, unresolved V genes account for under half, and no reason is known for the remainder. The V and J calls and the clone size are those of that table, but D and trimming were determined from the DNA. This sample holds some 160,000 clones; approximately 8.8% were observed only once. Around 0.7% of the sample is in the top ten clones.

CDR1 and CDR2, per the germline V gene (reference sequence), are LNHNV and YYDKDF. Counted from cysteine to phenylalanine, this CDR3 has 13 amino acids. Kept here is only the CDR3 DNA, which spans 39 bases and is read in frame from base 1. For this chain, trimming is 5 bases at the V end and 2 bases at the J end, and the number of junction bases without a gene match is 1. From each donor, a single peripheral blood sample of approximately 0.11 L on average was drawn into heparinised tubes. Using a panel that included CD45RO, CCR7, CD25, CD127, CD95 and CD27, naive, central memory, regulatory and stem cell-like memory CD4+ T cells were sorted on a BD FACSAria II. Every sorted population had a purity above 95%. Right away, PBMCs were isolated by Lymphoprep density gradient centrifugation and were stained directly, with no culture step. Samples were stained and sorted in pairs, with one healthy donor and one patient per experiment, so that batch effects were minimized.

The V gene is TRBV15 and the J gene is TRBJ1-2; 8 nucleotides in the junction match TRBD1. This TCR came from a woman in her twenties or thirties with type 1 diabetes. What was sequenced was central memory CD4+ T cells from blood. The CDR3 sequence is CATSGQGNYGYTF. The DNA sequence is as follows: TGTGCCACCAGCGGACAGGGAAACTATGGCTACACCTTC.